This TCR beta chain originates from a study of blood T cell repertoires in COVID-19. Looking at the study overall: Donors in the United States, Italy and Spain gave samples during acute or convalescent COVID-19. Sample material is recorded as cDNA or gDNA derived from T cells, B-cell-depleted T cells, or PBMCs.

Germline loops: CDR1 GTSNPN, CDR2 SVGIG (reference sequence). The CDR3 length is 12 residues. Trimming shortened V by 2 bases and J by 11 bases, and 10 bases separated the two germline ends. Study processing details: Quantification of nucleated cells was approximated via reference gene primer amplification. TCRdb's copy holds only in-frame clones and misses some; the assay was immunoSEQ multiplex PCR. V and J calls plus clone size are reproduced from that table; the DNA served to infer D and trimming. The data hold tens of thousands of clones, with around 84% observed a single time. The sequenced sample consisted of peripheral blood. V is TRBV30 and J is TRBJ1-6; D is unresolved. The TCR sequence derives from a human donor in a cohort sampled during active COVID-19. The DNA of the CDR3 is TGTGCCTGGAGTTGGACTGAGACACCCCTCCACTTT. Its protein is CAWSWTETPLHF. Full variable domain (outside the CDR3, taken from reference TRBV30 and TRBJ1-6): SQTIHQWPATLVQPVGSPLSLECTVEGTSNPNLYWYRQAAGRGLQLLFYSVGIGQISSEVPQNLSASRPQDRQFILSSKKLLLSDSGFYLCAWSWTETPLHFGNGTRLTVT.